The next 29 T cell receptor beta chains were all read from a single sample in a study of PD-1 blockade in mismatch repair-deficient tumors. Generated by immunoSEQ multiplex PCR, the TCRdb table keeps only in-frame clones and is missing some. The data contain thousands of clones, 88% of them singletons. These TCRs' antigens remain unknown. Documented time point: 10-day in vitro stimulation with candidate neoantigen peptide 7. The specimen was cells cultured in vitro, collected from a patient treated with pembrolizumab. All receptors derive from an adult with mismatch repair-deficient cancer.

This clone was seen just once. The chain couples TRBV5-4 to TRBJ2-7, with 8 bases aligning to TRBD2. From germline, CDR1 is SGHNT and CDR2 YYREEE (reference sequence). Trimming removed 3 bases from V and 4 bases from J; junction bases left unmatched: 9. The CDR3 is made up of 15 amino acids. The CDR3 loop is CASSWGSGSTYEQYF. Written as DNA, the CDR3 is TGTGCCAGCAGCTGGGGGAGCGGGAGTACGTACGAGCAGTACTTC.

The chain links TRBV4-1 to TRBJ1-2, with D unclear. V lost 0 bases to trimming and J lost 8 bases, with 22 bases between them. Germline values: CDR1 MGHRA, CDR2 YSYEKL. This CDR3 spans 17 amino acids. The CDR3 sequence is CASSQDQRGISPSGYTF. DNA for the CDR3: TGCGCCAGCAGCCAAGATCAACGGGGTATCTCTCCGTCCGGCTACACCTTC.

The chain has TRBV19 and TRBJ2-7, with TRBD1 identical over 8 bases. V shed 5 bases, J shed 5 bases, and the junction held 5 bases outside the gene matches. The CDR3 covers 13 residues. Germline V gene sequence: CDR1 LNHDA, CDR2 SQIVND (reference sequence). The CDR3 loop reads CASSPQGAHEQYF. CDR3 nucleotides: TGTGCCAGTAGTCCTCAGGGGGCCCACGAGCAGTACTTC.

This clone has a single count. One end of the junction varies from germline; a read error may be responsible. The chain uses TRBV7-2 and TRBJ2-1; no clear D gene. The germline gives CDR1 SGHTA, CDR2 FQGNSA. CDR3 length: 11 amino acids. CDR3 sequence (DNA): TGTGCCAGCACGCCGGCACCTGAGCAATTCTTC. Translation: CASTPAPEQFF. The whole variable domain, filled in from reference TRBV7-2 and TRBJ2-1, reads GAGVSQSPSNKVTEKGKDVELRCDPISGHTALYWYRQSLGQGLEFLIYFQGNSAPDKSGLPSDRFSAERTGGSVSTLTIQRTQQEDSAVYLCASTPAPEQFFGPGTRLTVL.

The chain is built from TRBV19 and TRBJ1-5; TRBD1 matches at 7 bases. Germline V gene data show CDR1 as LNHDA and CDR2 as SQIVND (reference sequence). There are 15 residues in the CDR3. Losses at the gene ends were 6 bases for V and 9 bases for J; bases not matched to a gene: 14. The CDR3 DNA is TGTGCCAGTAGCCCCGAAGGGGAGGGGGCCAGGCCCCAGCATTTT. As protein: CASSPEGEGARPQHF.

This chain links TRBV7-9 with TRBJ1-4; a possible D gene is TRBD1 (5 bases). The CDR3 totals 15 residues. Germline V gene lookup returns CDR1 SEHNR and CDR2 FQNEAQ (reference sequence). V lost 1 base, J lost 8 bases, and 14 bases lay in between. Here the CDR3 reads CASSLVGTLEEKLFF. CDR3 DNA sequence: TGTGCCAGCAGCTTAGTTGGGACCCTGGAGGAAAAACTGTTTTTT. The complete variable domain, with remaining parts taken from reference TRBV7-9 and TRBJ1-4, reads DTGVSQNPRHKITKRGQNVTFRCDPISEHNRLYWYRQTLGQGPEFLTYFQNEAQLEKSRLLSDRFSAERPKGSFSTLEIQRTEQGDSAMYLCASSLVGTLEEKLFFGSGTQLSVL.

CDR3 coding DNA: TGCGCCAGCAGCCGGAGAGGGCTAGCGGGAGAGGGAGAGACCCAGTACTTC. This sequence encodes CASSRRGLAGEGETQYF. This rearrangement joins TRBV5-1 to TRBJ2-5; TRBD2 agrees at 10 bases. With 4 bases clipped from V and 4 bases from J, the junction kept 13 bases outside the gene matches. The CDR3 consists of 17 residues. CDR1 is SGHRS and CDR2 is YFSETQ in the germline V gene. Looking up the rest from reference TRBV5-1 and TRBJ2-5 gives the full variable domain: KAGVTQTPRYLIKTRGQQVTLSCSPISGHRSVSWYQQTPGQGLQFLFEYFSETQRNKGNFPGRFSGRQFSNSRSEMNVSTLELGDSALYLCASSRRGLAGEGETQYFGPGTRLLVL.

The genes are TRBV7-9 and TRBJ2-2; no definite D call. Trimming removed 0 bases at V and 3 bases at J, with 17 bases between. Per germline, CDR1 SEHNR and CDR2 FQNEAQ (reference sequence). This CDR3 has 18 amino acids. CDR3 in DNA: TGTGCCAGCAGCTTAGCGCTACAAGAAAGAGAGTACACCGGGGAGCTGTTTTTT. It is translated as CASSLALQEREYTGELFF.

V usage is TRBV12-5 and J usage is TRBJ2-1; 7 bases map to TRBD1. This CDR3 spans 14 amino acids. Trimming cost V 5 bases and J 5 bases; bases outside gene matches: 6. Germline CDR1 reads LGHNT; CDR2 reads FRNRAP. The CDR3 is CASGPGTDNNEQFF. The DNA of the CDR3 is TGTGCTAGTGGTCCCGGGACAGACAACAATGAGCAGTTCTTC.

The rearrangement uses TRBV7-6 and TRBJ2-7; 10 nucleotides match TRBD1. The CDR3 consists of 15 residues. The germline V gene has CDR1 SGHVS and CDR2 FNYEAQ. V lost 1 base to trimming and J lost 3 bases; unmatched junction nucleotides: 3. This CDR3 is CASSLEGTGVYEQYF. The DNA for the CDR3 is TGTGCCAGCAGCTTAGAGGGGACAGGGGTCTACGAGCAGTACTTC. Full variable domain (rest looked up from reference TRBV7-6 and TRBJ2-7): GAGVSQSPRYKVTKRGQDVALRCDPISGHVSLYWYRQALGQGPEFLTYFNYEAQQDKSGLPNDRFSAERPEGSISTLTIQRTEQRDSAMYRCASSLEGTGVYEQYFGPGTRLTVT.

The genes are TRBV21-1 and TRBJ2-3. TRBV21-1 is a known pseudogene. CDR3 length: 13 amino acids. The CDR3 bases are TGTGCCAGCAGCAAAGAAGGACCCGATACGCAGTATTTT. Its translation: CASSKEGPDTQYF.

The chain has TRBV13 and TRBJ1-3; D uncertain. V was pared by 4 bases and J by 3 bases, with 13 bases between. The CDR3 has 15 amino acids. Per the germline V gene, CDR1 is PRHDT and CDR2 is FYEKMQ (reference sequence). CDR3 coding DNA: TGTGCCAGCAGCTCGACGTACGGGCTTGGAAACACCATATATTTT. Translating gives CASSSTYGLGNTIYF.

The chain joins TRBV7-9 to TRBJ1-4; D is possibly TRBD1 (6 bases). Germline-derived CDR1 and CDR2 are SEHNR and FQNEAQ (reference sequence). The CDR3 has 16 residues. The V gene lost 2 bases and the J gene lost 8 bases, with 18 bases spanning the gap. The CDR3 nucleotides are TGTGCCAGCAGCTTACCCCTTACAGGGATAGGCGAAAAACTGTTTTTT. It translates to CASSLPLTGIGEKLFF. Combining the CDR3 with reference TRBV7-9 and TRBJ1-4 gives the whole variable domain DTGVSQNPRHKITKRGQNVTFRCDPISEHNRLYWYRQTLGQGPEFLTYFQNEAQLEKSRLLSDRFSAERPKGSFSTLEIQRTEQGDSAMYLCASSLPLTGIGEKLFFGSGTQLSVL.

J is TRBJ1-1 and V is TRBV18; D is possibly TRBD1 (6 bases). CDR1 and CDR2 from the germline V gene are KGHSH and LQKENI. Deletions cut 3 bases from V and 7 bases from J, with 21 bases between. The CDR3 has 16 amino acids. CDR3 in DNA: TGTGCCAGCTCACCTCAATCAGCGACAGGAGGGATTGAAGCTTTCTTT. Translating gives CASSPQSATGGIEAFF.

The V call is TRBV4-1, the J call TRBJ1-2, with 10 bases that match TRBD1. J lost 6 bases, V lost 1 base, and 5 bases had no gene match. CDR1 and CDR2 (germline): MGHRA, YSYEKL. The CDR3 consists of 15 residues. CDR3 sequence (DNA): TGCGCCAGCAGCCAAGGTCCCGGGACAGGGGATGGCTACACCTTC. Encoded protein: CASSQGPGTGDGYTF.

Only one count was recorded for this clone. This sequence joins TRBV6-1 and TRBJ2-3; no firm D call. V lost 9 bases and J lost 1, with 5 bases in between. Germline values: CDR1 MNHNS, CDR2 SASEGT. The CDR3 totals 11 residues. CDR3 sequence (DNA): TGTGCCAGTGAAGGCACAGATACGCAGTATTTT. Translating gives CASEGTDTQYF.

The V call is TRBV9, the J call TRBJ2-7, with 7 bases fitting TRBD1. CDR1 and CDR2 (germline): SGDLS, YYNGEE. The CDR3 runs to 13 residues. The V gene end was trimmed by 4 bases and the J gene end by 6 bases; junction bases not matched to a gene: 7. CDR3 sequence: CASSNRQGSEQYF. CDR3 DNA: TGTGCCAGCAGCAACCGACAGGGTTCCGAGCAGTACTTC.

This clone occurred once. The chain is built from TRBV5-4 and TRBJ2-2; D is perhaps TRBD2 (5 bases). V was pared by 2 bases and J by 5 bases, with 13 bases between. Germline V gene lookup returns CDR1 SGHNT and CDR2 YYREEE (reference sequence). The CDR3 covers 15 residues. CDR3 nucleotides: TGTGCCAGCAGCTTTGAGGGAGTTGGGACCGGGGAGCTGTTTTTT. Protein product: CASSFEGVGTGELFF.

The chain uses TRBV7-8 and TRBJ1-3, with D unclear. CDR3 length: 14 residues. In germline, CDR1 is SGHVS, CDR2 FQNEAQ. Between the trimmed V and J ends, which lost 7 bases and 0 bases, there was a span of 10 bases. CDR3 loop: CASTPLNSGNTIYF. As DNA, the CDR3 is TGTGCCAGCACGCCCTTGAACTCTGGAAACACCATATATTTT.

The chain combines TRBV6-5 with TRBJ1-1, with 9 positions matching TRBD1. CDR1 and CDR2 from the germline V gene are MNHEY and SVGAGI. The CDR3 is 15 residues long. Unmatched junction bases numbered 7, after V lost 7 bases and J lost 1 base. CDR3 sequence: CASNRDRAKNTEAFF. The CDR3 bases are TGTGCCAGCAATCGGGACAGGGCCAAGAACACTGAAGCTTTCTTT.

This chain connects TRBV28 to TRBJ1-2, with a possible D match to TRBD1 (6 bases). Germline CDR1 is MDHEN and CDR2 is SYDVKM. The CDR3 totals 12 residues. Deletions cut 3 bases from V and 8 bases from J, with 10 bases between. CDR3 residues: CASSFRGLGYTF. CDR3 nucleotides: TGTGCCAGCAGTTTCCGGGGGCTGGGCTACACCTTC.

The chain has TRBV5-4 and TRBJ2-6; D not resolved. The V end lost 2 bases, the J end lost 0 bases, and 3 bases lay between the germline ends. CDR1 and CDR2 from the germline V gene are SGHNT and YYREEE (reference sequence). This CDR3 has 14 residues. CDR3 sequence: CASSFYSGANVLTF. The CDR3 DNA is TGTGCCAGCAGCTTTTACTCTGGGGCCAACGTCCTGACTTTC.

For the CDR3, the DNA is TGTGCCAGCAGTTTAGGACTCTCCTACGAGCAGTACTTC. It translates to CASSLGLSYEQYF. The rearrangement joins TRBV28 to TRBJ2-7; tentative D call: TRBD2 (5 bases). The CDR3 is 13 residues long. V was shortened by 2 bases and J by 0 bases, with 5 bases between the two germline ends. Germline V gene sequence: CDR1 MDHEN, CDR2 SYDVKM.

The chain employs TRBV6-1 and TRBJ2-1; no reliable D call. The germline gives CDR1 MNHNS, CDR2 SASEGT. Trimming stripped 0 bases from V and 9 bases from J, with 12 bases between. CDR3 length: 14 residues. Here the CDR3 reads CASSEAGYLSEQFF. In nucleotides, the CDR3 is TGTGCCAGCAGTGAAGCGGGCTACCTTTCTGAGCAGTTCTTC.

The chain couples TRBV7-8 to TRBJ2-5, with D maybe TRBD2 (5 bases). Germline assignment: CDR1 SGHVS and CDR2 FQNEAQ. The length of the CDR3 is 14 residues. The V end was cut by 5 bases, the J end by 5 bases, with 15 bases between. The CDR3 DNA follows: TGTGCCAGCAGCGGCAGAGAGGGTGAGGAGACCCAGTACTTC. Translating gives CASSGREGEETQYF. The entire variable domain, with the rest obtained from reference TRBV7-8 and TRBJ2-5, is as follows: GAGVSQSPRYKVAKRGQDVALRCDPISGHVSLFWYQQALGQGPEFLTYFQNEAQLDKSGLPSDRFFAERPEGSVSTLKIQRTQQEDSAVYLCASSGREGEETQYFGPGTRLLVL.

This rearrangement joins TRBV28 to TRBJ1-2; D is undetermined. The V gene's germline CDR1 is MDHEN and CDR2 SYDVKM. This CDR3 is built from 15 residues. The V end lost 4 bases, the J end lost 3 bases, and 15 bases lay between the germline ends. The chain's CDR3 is CASSSGGPFYYGYTF. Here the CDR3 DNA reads TGTGCCAGCAGTTCTGGCGGGCCCTTTTACTATGGCTACACCTTC.

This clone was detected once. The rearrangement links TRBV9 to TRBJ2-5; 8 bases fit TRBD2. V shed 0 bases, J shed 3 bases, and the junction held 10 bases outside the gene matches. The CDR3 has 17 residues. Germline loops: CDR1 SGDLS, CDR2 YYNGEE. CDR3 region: CASSVESRLAFKETQYF. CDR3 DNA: TGTGCCAGCAGCGTAGAATCCCGACTAGCGTTCAAAGAGACCCAGTACTTC.

In nucleotides, the CDR3 is TGTGCCAGCAGAGAAGGTTCGGGGAGTTCACCCCTCCACTTT. The encoded protein is CASREGSGSSPLHF. This chain connects TRBV27 to TRBJ1-6; D gene unclear. CDR1 and CDR2 from the germline V gene are MNHEY and SMNVEV (reference sequence). V lost 6 bases to trimming and J lost 9 bases, with 15 bases between them. The CDR3 has 14 residues.

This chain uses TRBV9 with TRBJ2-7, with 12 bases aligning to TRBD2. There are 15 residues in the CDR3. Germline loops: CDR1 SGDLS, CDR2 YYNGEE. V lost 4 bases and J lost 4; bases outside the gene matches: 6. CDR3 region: CASSPRLAGAYEQYF. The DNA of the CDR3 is TGTGCCAGCAGCCCCCGACTAGCGGGAGCATACGAGCAGTACTTC.